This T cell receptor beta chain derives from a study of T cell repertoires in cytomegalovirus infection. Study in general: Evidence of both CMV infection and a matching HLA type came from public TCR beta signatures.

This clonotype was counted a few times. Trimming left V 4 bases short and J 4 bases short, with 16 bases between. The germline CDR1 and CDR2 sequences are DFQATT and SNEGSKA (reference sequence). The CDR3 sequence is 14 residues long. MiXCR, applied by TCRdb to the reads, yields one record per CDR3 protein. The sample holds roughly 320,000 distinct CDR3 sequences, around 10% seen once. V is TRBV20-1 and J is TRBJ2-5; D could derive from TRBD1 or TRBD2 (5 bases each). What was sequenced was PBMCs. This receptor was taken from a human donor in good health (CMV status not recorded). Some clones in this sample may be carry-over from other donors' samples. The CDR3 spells CSANYGARGETQYF. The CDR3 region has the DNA TGCAGTGCTAATTACGGGGCCAGAGGAGAGACCCAGTACTTC.